A single sample is the source of the 19 T cell receptor beta chains below, sequenced in a study of CD8 T cells in Susac syndrome. cDNA came from about 0.51 to 1 ug RNA primed by random hexamers. TCRdb itself ran the immunoSEQ multiplex PCR reads through MiXCR, one entry per CDR3 protein. Of a few hundred thousand distinct CDR3 sequences in the sample, approximately 90% are singletons; the top ten hold 0.18%. Source material: CD8+ T cells from PBMCs. All receptors come from a human donor with multiple sclerosis.

This clonotype was seen only a few times. The rearrangement links TRBV6-2 or TRBV6-3 to TRBJ2-1; D is unclear. Germline values: CDR1 MNHEY, CDR2 SVGEGT. V lost 0 bases to trimming and J lost 10 bases, with 4 bases between them. The CDR3 length is 11 residues. The CDR3 nucleotides read TGTGCCAGCAGTTACTCGCGGGAGCAGTTCTTC. Protein: CASSYSREQFF.

The chain combines TRBV6-5 with TRBJ1-1; weak D call: TRBD1 (6 bases). The CDR3 contains 18 residues. CDR1 MNHEY and CDR2 SVGAGI come from the germline V gene. V lost 4 bases to trimming and J lost 3 bases, with 24 bases between them. CDR3 residues: CASSSLGQMRPEDTEAFF. The CDR3, as DNA: TGTGCCAGCAGTTCTCTAGGACAGATGAGACCTGAGGACACTGAAGCTTTCTTT.

The rearrangement uses TRBV3-1 and TRBJ2-4; possible D gene TRBD1, 7 bases. Germline lookup yields CDR1 LGHDT and CDR2 YNNKEL (reference sequence). Deletions cut 4 bases from V and 0 bases from J, with 13 bases between. The CDR3 runs to 16 residues. CDR3 bases: TGTGCCAGCAGCCCCAGGGGGGTCCTAGCCAAAAACATTCAGTACTTC. Encoded protein: CASSPRGVLAKNIQYF. Using reference TRBV3-1 and TRBJ2-4 for the parts outside the CDR3, the full variable domain is DTAVSQTPKYLVTQMGNDKSIKCEQNLGHDTMYWYKQDSKKFLKIMFSYNNKELIINETVPNRFSPKSPDKAHLNLHINSLELGDSAVYFCASSPRGVLAKNIQYFGAGTRLSVL.

A word on this clonotype: It may be a read error: a sequence one base away is much more abundant. The CDR3 region has the DNA TGTGCCAGCAGCCAAGCGGGGGGGGGAGGCTACGAGCAGTACTTC. It specifies CASSQAGGGGYEQYF. The J gene is TRBJ2-7, the V gene TRBV4-2; 8 bases match TRBD2. The V and J ends lost 1 base and 3 bases, in that order; junction bases with no gene match: 5. The germline gives CDR1 LGHNA, CDR2 YNFKEQ. The CDR3 has 15 residues.

The chain recombines TRBV19 with TRBJ2-1, with unresolved D. The CDR3 has 15 residues. CDR1 is LNHDA, CDR2 SQIVND, per germline (reference sequence). The ends were cut back, 5 bases at V and 0 bases at J, with 11 bases in the middle. CDR3: CASSFAASSYNEQFF. CDR3 nucleotides: TGTGCCAGTAGTTTCGCAGCGAGCTCCTACAATGAGCAGTTCTTC. The full variable domain, its missing parts supplied by reference TRBV19 and TRBJ2-1, is DGGITQSPKYLFRKEGQNVTLSCEQNLNHDAMYWYRQDPGQGLRLIYYSQIVNDFQKGDIAEGYSVSREKKESFPLTVTSAQKNPTAFYLCASSFAASSYNEQFFGPGTRLTVL.

This chain links TRBV2 with TRBJ2-7; TRBD2 matches 9 bases. The germline gives CDR1 SNHLY, CDR2 FYNNEI. This CDR3 has 17 amino acids. V lost 0 bases, J lost 7 bases, and 13 bases stayed unmatched. Here the CDR3 reads CASSEAGAGLAEREQYF. The CDR3 DNA sequence: TGTGCCAGCAGTGAAGCGGGGGCGGGACTAGCAGAGAGAGAGCAGTACTTC.

This rearrangement joins TRBV9 to TRBJ2-7; 7 bases are shared with TRBD1. V was clipped by 3 bases and J by 4 bases; unmatched bases: 13. This CDR3 is 16 amino acids long. Germline assignment: CDR1 SGDLS and CDR2 YYNGEE. This CDR3 reads CASSGEGREGAYEQYF. Written as DNA, the CDR3 is TGTGCCAGCAGCGGAGAGGGCCGAGAGGGGGCTTACGAGCAGTACTTC.

V and J are TRBV9 and TRBJ1-1; D is uncertain. The CDR3 covers 14 residues. Germline V gives CDR1 SGDLS, CDR2 YYNGEE. Trimming took off 0 bases at V and 1 base at J, with 7 bases between the two ends. CDR3 amino acids: CASSVGSENTEAFF. The CDR3 DNA sequence: TGTGCCAGCAGCGTAGGCTCGGAGAACACTGAAGCTTTCTTT. The whole variable domain, filled in from reference TRBV9 and TRBJ1-1, reads DSGVTQTPKHLITATGQRVTLRCSPRSGDLSVYWYQQSLDQGLQFLIQYYNGEERAKGNILERFSAQQFPDLHSELNLSSLELGDSALYFCASSVGSENTEAFFGQGTRLTVV.

The rearrangement uses TRBV4-1 and TRBJ2-7; possibly TRBD1 for D (6 bases). The germline V gene encodes CDR1 MGHRA and CDR2 YSYEKL. This CDR3 spans 16 amino acids. Trimming cost V 0 bases and J 2 bases, with 14 bases left between them. The CDR3 DNA is TGCGCCAGCAGCCAAGAAATCTCGGACAGTGCCTACGAGCAGTACTTC. Translating it yields CASSQEISDSAYEQYF.

This sequence joins TRBV19 and TRBJ2-5, with D possibly matching TRBD2 (5 bases). Germline assignment: CDR1 LNHDA and CDR2 SQIVND (reference sequence). Trimming stripped 7 bases from V and 2 bases from J, with 17 bases between. The CDR3 runs to 15 residues. CDR3 in amino acids: CASTPGLTGQETQYF. Here the CDR3 DNA reads TGTGCCAGTACTCCAGGACTCACCGGACAAGAGACCCAGTACTTC.

The chain recombines TRBV29-1 with TRBJ1-1, with unresolved D. The CDR3 extends over 12 amino acids. The germline gives CDR1 SQVTM, CDR2 ANQGSEA. Trimming pared 1 base from V and 3 bases from J, leaving 6 bases between. The CDR3 protein is CSVEVGDTEAFF. CDR3 sequence (DNA): TGCAGCGTTGAAGTGGGTGACACTGAAGCTTTCTTT.

This rearrangement joins TRBV19 to TRBJ2-5, with a weak D call TRBD1 (6 bases). Germline CDR1 reads LNHDA; CDR2 reads SQIVND (reference sequence). The CDR3 contains 13 residues. V was clipped by 3 bases and J by 2 bases, with 7 bases between them. CDR3 sequence: CASSMGQQETQYF. The CDR3 DNA reads TGTGCCAGTAGTATGGGACAACAAGAGACCCAGTACTTC. The variable domain in full, completed from reference TRBV19 and TRBJ2-5, reads DGGITQSPKYLFRKEGQNVTLSCEQNLNHDAMYWYRQDPGQGLRLIYYSQIVNDFQKGDIAEGYSVSREKKESFPLTVTSAQKNPTAFYLCASSMGQQETQYFGPGTRLLVL.

The gene calls are TRBV3-1 and TRBJ2-3, with D maybe TRBD2 (6 bases). CDR3 length: 15 amino acids. Germline V CDR1 and CDR2: LGHDT, YNNKEL (reference sequence). V lost 5 bases, J lost 3 bases, and 15 bases lay in between. CDR3 in DNA: TGTGCCAGCAGCGGCACTTGGGGGGTGACAGATACGCAGTATTTT. It codes for CASSGTWGVTDTQYF.

The gene calls are TRBV4-1 and TRBJ1-1; D is possibly TRBD1 (6 bases). V lost 0 bases, J lost 3 bases, and 17 bases lay in between. CDR1 is MGHRA, CDR2 YSYEKL, per germline. This CDR3 is built from 17 residues. The CDR3 region is CASSQDPFWGQDTEAFF. The CDR3 DNA is TGCGCCAGCAGCCAAGATCCTTTTTGGGGGCAGGACACTGAAGCTTTCTTT.

The rearrangement links TRBV29-1 to TRBJ2-1, with 8 bases fitting TRBD2. This CDR3 region has 13 residues. J was trimmed by 4 bases and V by 4 bases; bases with no gene match: 3. The germline V gene has CDR1 SQVTM and CDR2 ANQGSEA. CDR3 bases: TGCAGCGTTGTTGGCGGGAGGTACAATGAGCAGTTCTTC. Translation: CSVVGGRYNEQFF.

This sequence joins TRBV4-3 and TRBJ2-6; D gene ambiguous. Germline lookup yields CDR1 LGHNA and CDR2 YSLEER. The CDR3 consists of 17 residues. V was shortened by 0 bases and J by 1 base, with 10 bases between the two germline ends. CDR3 protein: CASSQDLRRSGANVLTF. CDR3 DNA: TGCGCCAGCAGCCAAGATCTAAGGAGATCTGGGGCCAACGTCCTGACTTTC.

This chain joins TRBV3-1 and TRBJ2-2; 10 nucleotides line up with TRBD2. The CDR3 totals 18 residues. Germline CDR1 reads LGHDT; CDR2 reads YNNKEL (reference sequence). V was pared by 0 bases and J by 6 bases, with 10 bases of the junction left unmatched. CDR3 nucleotide sequence: TGTGCCAGCAGCCAAGAAGGGCTAGCGGGAGAAATTCCCGGGGAGCTGTTTTTT. This codes for CASSQEGLAGEIPGELFF.

V and J are TRBV25-1 and TRBJ2-2, with D possibly TRBD1 on 5 matching bases. V lost 5 bases and J 0 bases, leaving 10 bases between the germline ends. Germline loops: CDR1 MGHDK, CDR2 SYGVNS. The CDR3 spans 15 residues. CDR3 DNA sequence: TGTGCCAGCAGTAATCCGGACACGAACACCGGGGAGCTGTTTTTT. This codes for CASSNPDTNTGELFF. The variable domain in full, with the rest retrieved from reference TRBV25-1 and TRBJ2-2, is EADIYQTPRYLVIGTGKKITLECSQTMGHDKMYWYQQDPGMELHLIHYSYGVNSTEKGDLSSESTVSRIRTEHFPLTLESARPSHTSQYLCASSNPDTNTGELFFGEGSRLTVL.

The chain links TRBV15 to TRBJ2-2; 11 bases align to TRBD2. This CDR3 is built from 20 residues. The V and J ends lost 0 bases and 4 bases, in that order; junction bases with no gene match: 13. Germline values: CDR1 LNHNV, CDR2 YYDKDF (reference sequence). CDR3 protein: CATSRDTSGGAGWGTGELFF. CDR3 nucleotide sequence: TGTGCCACCAGCAGAGATACTAGCGGGGGCGCCGGTTGGGGCACCGGGGAGCTGTTTTTT. Drawing the rest from reference TRBV15 and TRBJ2-2, the complete variable domain is DAMVIQNPRYQVTQFGKPVTLSCSQTLNHNVMYWYQQKSSQAPKLLFHYYDKDFNNEADTPDNFQSRRPNTSFCFLDIRSPGLGDTAMYLCATSRDTSGGAGWGTGELFFGEGSRLTVL.